Below are 30 T cell receptor beta chains sequenced from a single sample in a study of cytomegalovirus exposure and HLA in healthy donors. Profiled with immunoSEQ multiplex PCR; TCRdb holds only in-frame clones, not every one. The sample includes approximately 220,000 clones, about 93% of them seen just once. Input material: PBMCs. Receptors originate from a young woman in good health and CMV-seronegative.

The chain recombines TRBV9 with TRBJ2-5; 7 nucleotides match TRBD2. V lost 0 bases to trimming and J lost 5 bases; unmatched junction nucleotides: 4. Germline CDR1 reads SGDLS; CDR2 reads YYNGEE. This CDR3 has 14 residues. The CDR3 loop reads CASSVDPGGETQYF. DNA for the CDR3: TGTGCCAGCAGCGTAGATCCGGGAGGTGAGACCCAGTACTTC.

The chain couples TRBV5-1 to TRBJ2-7; 10 bases fit TRBD1. The CDR3 sequence is 14 residues long. CDR1 is SGHRS and CDR2 is YFSETQ in the germline V gene. Unmatched junction bases numbered 5, after V lost 2 bases and J lost 6 bases. The CDR3 loop reads CASSLPGQGSEQYF. The DNA of the CDR3 is TGCGCCAGCAGCTTACCGGGACAGGGGAGCGAGCAGTACTTC. Full variable domain (rest looked up from reference TRBV5-1 and TRBJ2-7): KAGVTQTPRYLIKTRGQQVTLSCSPISGHRSVSWYQQTPGQGLQFLFEYFSETQRNKGNFPGRFSGRQFSNSRSEMNVSTLELGDSALYLCASSLPGQGSEQYFGPGTRLTVT.

V gene TRBV6-5 combines with J gene TRBJ2-2, with TRBD1 matching 9 bases. Germline lookup yields CDR1 MNHEY and CDR2 SVGAGI. The J segment lost 6 bases and the V segment lost 3 bases, leaving 8 bases of the junction unmatched. This CDR3 spans 16 amino acids. The CDR3 nucleotides read TGTGCCAGCAGTTATTCCGGGACAGGGTTGTCCGGGGAGCTGTTTTTT. Protein sequence: CASSYSGTGLSGELFF.

This sequence joins TRBV10-3 and TRBJ2-2; 7 bases align to TRBD1. J lost 6 bases, V lost 5 bases, and 3 bases had no gene match. The CDR3 totals 13 residues. The germline V gene has CDR1 ENHRY and CDR2 SYGVKD. This CDR3 is CAISRTGAGELFF. The CDR3 DNA is TGTGCCATCAGTCGTACAGGGGCCGGGGAGCTGTTTTTT.

This chain links TRBV2 with TRBJ1-2, with TRBD1 identical over 8 bases. The ends lost 8 bases at V and 8 bases at J; junction bases unmatched: 4. The germline V gene has CDR1 SNHLY and CDR2 FYNNEI. This CDR3 has 11 amino acids. Here the CDR3 DNA reads TGTGCCAGCCCCCGGGACAGGGGCTACACCTTC. Translating it yields CASPRDRGYTF.

The chain links TRBV27 to TRBJ2-5, with D perhaps matching TRBD2 (6 bases). Per the germline V gene, CDR1 is MNHEY and CDR2 is SMNVEV (reference sequence). The CDR3 is 14 residues long. The V gene lost 4 bases and the J gene lost 7 bases, with 16 bases spanning the gap. The chain's CDR3 is CASSSQVLGGTQYF. CDR3 sequence (DNA): TGTGCCAGCAGTTCCCAGGTTTTGGGGGGGACCCAGTACTTC.

The J gene is TRBJ2-4, the V gene TRBV27, with 7 bases matching TRBD2. The CDR3 sequence is 16 residues long. Germline assignment: CDR1 MNHEY and CDR2 SMNVEV (reference sequence). Trimming took 4 bases from V and 1 from J; bases not matched to a gene: 7. The DNA for the CDR3 is TGTGCCAGCAGTTCGATAACTAGCGCGGCCAAAAACATTCAGTACTTC. Protein sequence: CASSSITSAAKNIQYF.

This chain connects TRBV7-2 to TRBJ2-7; D gene uncertain. The germline V gene encodes CDR1 SGHTA and CDR2 FQGNSA. The CDR3 contains 12 residues. V shed 5 bases and J shed 6 bases, with 11 bases lying between them. CDR3 amino acids: CASSPPSGEQYF. The CDR3 DNA is TGTGCCAGCAGCCCCCCGTCGGGCGAGCAGTACTTC.

This rearrangement joins TRBV28 to TRBJ2-5; 12 positions agree with TRBD2. The CDR3 consists of 19 residues. V shed 7 bases, J shed 0 bases, and the junction held 15 bases outside the gene matches. Germline loops: CDR1 MDHEN, CDR2 SYDVKM. The CDR3 region has the DNA TGTGCCAGCACCGGACCTCTAGCGGGAGGGCCATTGTACCAAGAGACCCAGTACTTC. Its protein is CASTGPLAGGPLYQETQYF.

The V call is TRBV30, the J call TRBJ1-2, with D perhaps TRBD1 (6 bases). Germline V lookup: CDR1 GTSNPN, CDR2 SVGIG (reference sequence). Trimming shortened V by 1 base and J by 0 bases, and 6 bases separated the two germline ends. The CDR3 loop spans 13 amino acids. The DNA of the CDR3 is TGTGCCTGGAGTGAGGGGGCTAACTATGGCTACACCTTC. Its protein is CAWSEGANYGYTF. The complete variable domain, with remaining parts taken from reference TRBV30 and TRBJ1-2, reads SQTIHQWPATLVQPVGSPLSLECTVEGTSNPNLYWYRQAAGRGLQLLFYSVGIGQISSEVPQNLSASRPQDRQFILSSKKLLLSDSGFYLCAWSEGANYGYTFGSGTRLTVV.

V gene TRBV4-1 combines with J gene TRBJ2-3; 9 bases fit TRBD1. From germline, CDR1 is MGHRA and CDR2 YSYEKL. With V trimmed by 4 bases and J by 2 bases, 7 bases remained unmatched. CDR3 length: 16 residues. Here the CDR3 reads CASSPRDRAFTDTQYF. In DNA form, the CDR3 reads TGCGCCAGCAGCCCCCGGGACAGGGCCTTCACAGATACGCAGTATTTT.

The rearrangement uses TRBV19 and TRBJ2-7; TRBD1 might be the D (8 bases). This CDR3 region has 16 residues. Germline CDR1 reads LNHDA; CDR2 reads SQIVND (reference sequence). Trimming stripped 3 bases from V and 3 bases from J, with 18 bases between. The CDR3 DNA follows: TGTGCCAGTAGTATGGTCGGGGGAGGGACAGGCTACGAGCAGTACTTC. This codes for CASSMVGGGTGYEQYF.

The chain is built from TRBV7-9 and TRBJ2-1, with 10 nucleotides matching TRBD1. CDR3 size: 16 residues. V lost 3 bases to trimming and J lost 4 bases; unmatched junction nucleotides: 6. Germline CDR1 reads SEHNR; CDR2 reads FQNEAQ (reference sequence). CDR3 nucleotide sequence: TGTGCCAGCAGCTTGTCCGGACAGGGGGATTACAATGAGCAGTTCTTC. It encodes CASSLSGQGDYNEQFF.

The J gene is TRBJ2-4, the V gene TRBV10-3; 14 bases agree with TRBD2. This CDR3 contains 17 residues. Germline loops: CDR1 ENHRY, CDR2 SYGVKD. J was trimmed by 3 bases and V by 2 bases; bases with no gene match: 3. The CDR3 DNA reads as TGTGCCATCAGTGAGGGACTAGCGGGAGGACTCAAAAACATTCAGTACTTC. As protein: CAISEGLAGGLKNIQYF.

The chain is built from TRBV5-1 and TRBJ2-3; TRBD2 is a possible D gene (6 bases). The CDR3 contains 13 residues. V gave up 3 bases and J gave up 4 bases, with 9 bases separating them. From germline, CDR1 is SGHRS and CDR2 YFSETQ. This CDR3 reads CASSSGEPDTQYF. The CDR3 DNA is TGCGCCAGCAGCTCGGGAGAACCAGATACGCAGTATTTT. The variable domain in full, completed from reference TRBV5-1 and TRBJ2-3, reads KAGVTQTPRYLIKTRGQQVTLSCSPISGHRSVSWYQQTPGQGLQFLFEYFSETQRNKGNFPGRFSGRQFSNSRSEMNVSTLELGDSALYLCASSSGEPDTQYFGPGTRLTVL.

CDR3 in DNA: TGTGCCAGCAGCGTATCCCCGATGGGCGGGAGATCCACAGATACGCAGTATTTT. Its translation: CASSVSPMGGRSTDTQYF. J is TRBJ2-3 and V is TRBV9, with 7 bases aligning to TRBD2. The junction had 13 bases not matched to a gene; V was cut back by 1 base and J by 2 bases. Germline V lookup: CDR1 SGDLS, CDR2 YYNGEE. The CDR3 consists of 18 residues.

The V gene is TRBV30, the J gene TRBJ2-4; D perhaps matches TRBD1 (5 bases). Germline CDR1 is GTSNPN and CDR2 is SVGIG (reference sequence). The CDR3 spans 13 residues. The V gene lost 1 base and the J gene lost 5 bases, with 9 bases spanning the gap. The DNA for the CDR3 is TGTGCCTGGAGTGGACAGAGACAAAACATTCAGTACTTC. Protein: CAWSGQRQNIQYF.

The chain links TRBV18 to TRBJ2-1, with 11 bases fitting TRBD1. This CDR3 is built from 17 residues. Germline lookup yields CDR1 KGHSH and CDR2 LQKENI. Germline trimming cut 3 bases from V and 7 bases from J; bases unmatched to any gene: 11. The CDR3 nucleotides are TGTGCCAGCTCACCCCCGCAGGGACAGGGGGTGGCGAATGAGCAGTTCTTC. It codes for CASSPPQGQGVANEQFF.

Written as DNA, the CDR3 is TGTGCCAGCAGCCTCACCTTAGCGGTAATGGGGAAAAACATTCAGTACTTC. Protein: CASSLTLAVMGKNIQYF. This sequence joins TRBV7-6 and TRBJ2-4, with TRBD2 as a possible D gene (6 bases). Germline CDR1 SGHVS, CDR2 FNYEAQ. The CDR3 totals 17 residues. The V end was cut by 5 bases, the J end by 4 bases, with 21 bases between.

The chain joins TRBV6-4 to TRBJ1-1; D perhaps matches TRBD1 (5 bases). This CDR3 is 11 amino acids long. The germline CDR1 and CDR2 sequences are MRHNA and SNTAGT. V shed 8 bases and J shed 3 bases, with 7 bases lying between them. CDR3 bases: TGTGCCAGCGGCAGGGACACTGAAGCTTTCTTT. Residues: CASGRDTEAFF.

The V and J genes are TRBV5-1 and TRBJ2-5; 10 bases line up with TRBD1. CDR3 length equals 18 residues. Per germline, CDR1 SGHRS and CDR2 YFSETQ. J gave up 5 bases and V 7 bases, and 20 bases lay outside the gene matches. CDR3 sequence (DNA): TGCGCCAGCTGCTCAGGGGCCGGGACAGGGGATTTCTATGAGACCCAGTACTTC. It specifies CASCSGAGTGDFYETQYF.

This clone was detected once. V gene TRBV7-9 combines with J gene TRBJ2-7, with 11 bases matching TRBD2. Germline V lookup: CDR1 SEHNR, CDR2 FQNEAQ (reference sequence). CDR3 length: 16 amino acids. V shed 6 bases, J shed 0 bases, and the junction held 7 bases outside the gene matches. CDR3 in DNA: TGTGCCAGCAGATCCGGACTAGCGGGTCTCTCCTACGAGCAGTACTTC. Its translation: CASRSGLAGLSYEQYF. Full variable domain (missing parts from reference TRBV7-9 and TRBJ2-7): DTGVSQNPRHKITKRGQNVTFRCDPISEHNRLYWYRQTLGQGPEFLTYFQNEAQLEKSRLLSDRFSAERPKGSFSTLEIQRTEQGDSAMYLCASRSGLAGLSYEQYFGPGTRLTVT.

The rearrangement uses TRBV27 and TRBJ1-1, with D unresolved. Germline V gene lookup returns CDR1 MNHEY and CDR2 SMNVEV (reference sequence). The CDR3 extends over 20 amino acids. Between the trimmed V and J ends, which lost 3 bases and 1 base, there was a span of 27 bases. The chain's CDR3 is CASSFLYPRGVGFSNTEAFF. The CDR3 nucleotides are TGTGCCAGCAGTTTTTTGTACCCACGAGGAGTCGGTTTTTCGAACACTGAAGCTTTCTTT.

The chain carries TRBV11-2 and TRBJ2-3; D unresolved. This CDR3 has 12 residues. With 2 bases removed from V and 5 bases from J, the gap between germline ends came to 5 bases. CDR1 is SGHAT, CDR2 FQNNGV, per germline. CDR3 DNA sequence: TGTGCCAGCAGCTTATCGGGAGATACGCAGTATTTT. This encodes CASSLSGDTQYF.

The CDR3 sequence: CASSVAVEETQYF. As DNA, the CDR3 is TGTGCCAGCAGCGTAGCGGTGGAAGAGACCCAGTACTTC. This chain connects TRBV9 to TRBJ2-5; D gene ambiguous. Germline values: CDR1 SGDLS, CDR2 YYNGEE. Trimming removed 0 bases from V and 3 bases from J, with 6 bases in between. The CDR3 contains 13 residues.

This CDR3 is CASSFETSGSSRELFF. CDR3 DNA: TGTGCCAGCAGCTTTGAGACTAGCGGGAGTTCTAGGGAGCTGTTTTTT. The V call is TRBV5-6, the J call TRBJ2-2; 12 bases match TRBD2. The CDR3 is 16 amino acids. Germline V gene lookup returns CDR1 SGHDT and CDR2 YYEEEE. The trim removed 2 bases at V and 9 bases at J, leaving 8 bases unmatched.

This clone was seen only once. The gene calls are TRBV5-6 and TRBJ1-3, with D uncertain. V was clipped by 0 bases and J by 1 base, with 5 bases between them. Per the germline V gene, CDR1 is SGHDT and CDR2 is YYEEEE. The CDR3 loop spans 14 amino acids. The CDR3 loop is CASSLVLSGNTIYF. In DNA, the CDR3 is TGTGCCAGCAGCTTGGTGTTATCTGGAAACACCATATATTTT.

The J gene is TRBJ1-5, the V gene TRBV18; D is ambiguous. CDR1 is KGHSH and CDR2 is LQKENI in the germline V gene. The V end was cut by 2 bases, the J end by 4 bases, with 3 bases between. The CDR3 runs to 12 residues. The CDR3 DNA is TGTGCCAGCTCACCAGAGAATCAGCCCCAGCATTTT. Encoded protein: CASSPENQPQHF.

V and J are TRBV30 and TRBJ2-3, with D maybe TRBD2 (5 bases). Trimming pared 3 bases from V and 2 bases from J, leaving 15 bases between. This CDR3 has 15 amino acids. Germline-derived CDR1 and CDR2 are GTSNPN and SVGIG (reference sequence). CDR3 loop: CAWSSAGGPTDTQYF. DNA of the CDR3: TGTGCCTGGAGCAGCGCGGGCGGGCCCACAGATACGCAGTATTTT.

The chain couples TRBV11-2 to TRBJ1-2; D is ambiguous. This CDR3 is 14 amino acids long. V was clipped by 0 bases and J by 4 bases, with 9 bases between them. The germline V gene encodes CDR1 SGHAT and CDR2 FQNNGV. The CDR3 sequence is CASSLDANVYGYTF. Here the CDR3 DNA reads TGTGCCAGCAGCTTAGATGCGAACGTCTATGGCTACACCTTC.